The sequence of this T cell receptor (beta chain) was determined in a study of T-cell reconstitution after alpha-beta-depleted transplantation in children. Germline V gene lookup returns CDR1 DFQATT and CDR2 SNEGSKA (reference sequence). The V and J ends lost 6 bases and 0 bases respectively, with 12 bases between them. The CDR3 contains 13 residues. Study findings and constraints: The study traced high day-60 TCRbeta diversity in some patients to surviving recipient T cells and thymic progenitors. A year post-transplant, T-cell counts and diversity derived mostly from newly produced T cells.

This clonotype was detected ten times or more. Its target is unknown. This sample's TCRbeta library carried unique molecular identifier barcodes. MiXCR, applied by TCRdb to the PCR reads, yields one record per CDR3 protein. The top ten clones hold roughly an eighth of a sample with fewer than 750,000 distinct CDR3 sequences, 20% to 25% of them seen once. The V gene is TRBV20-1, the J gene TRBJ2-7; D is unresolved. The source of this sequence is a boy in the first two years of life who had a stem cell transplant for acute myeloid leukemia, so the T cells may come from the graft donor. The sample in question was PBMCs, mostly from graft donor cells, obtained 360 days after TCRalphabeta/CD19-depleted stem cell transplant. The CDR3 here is CSAAPADSYEQYF. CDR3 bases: TGCAGTGCCGCACCGGCGGACTCCTACGAGCAGTACTTC.